Each of the 3 T cell receptor beta chains below was sequenced from the same sample in a study of blood T cell repertoires in COVID-19. The table came from immunoSEQ multiplex PCR; TCRdb's copy has only in-frame clones and leaves some out. The data contain some 250,000 clones, around 85% of them seen just once; the ten biggest clones take up roughly 3.1%. Source material: PBMCs or T cells enriched from blood (not recorded which). The receptors were gathered from a woman between 35 and 50 years old with acute COVID-19.

The chain recombines TRBV21-1 with TRBJ2-1; the table's D call, TRBD2, was not checked against the DNA. TRBV21-1 is classified as a pseudogene. The CDR3 contains 17 residues. The DNA for the CDR3 is TGTGCCAGCAGCGGGACTAGCGGGAGGGATGGTACCAATGAGCAGTTCTTC. This translates into CASSGTSGRDGTNEQFF.

This clone has a single count. V is TRBV7-6 and J is TRBJ1-6; TRBD1 matches 7 bases. Looked up from germline, CDR1 is SGHVS and CDR2 is FNYEAQ. This CDR3 comprises 13 residues. Unmatched junction bases numbered 4, after V lost 5 bases and J lost 9 bases. The chain's CDR3 is CASSVTGASPLHF. DNA of the CDR3: TGTGCCAGCAGCGTTACAGGGGCTTCACCCCTCCACTTT.

In its sample, this clone was seen a few times. The chain links TRBV7-9 to TRBJ1-1; D is uncertain. Germline V CDR1 and CDR2: SEHNR, FQNEAQ (reference sequence). This CDR3 is built from 13 residues. V lost 7 bases, J lost 0 bases, and 9 bases lay in between. The CDR3 spells CASTILLNTEAFF. The CDR3 DNA sequence: TGTGCCAGCACTATTCTCCTGAACACTGAAGCTTTCTTT.